This TCR beta chain derives from a study of identical twins. Findings and limits, study-wide: Where out-of-frame alpha sequences were twin-shared, they showed excess low generation probability.

With 3 bases removed from V and 4 bases from J, the gap between germline ends came to 13 bases. The CDR3 contains 14 residues. Per germline, CDR1 SEHNR and CDR2 FQNEAQ (reference sequence). This clonotype was seen at least ten times. The antigen remains unidentified. A universal primer site was created by template switching, with the cDNA bearing unique molecular identifiers. A single record per CDR3 protein comes from TCRdb applying MiXCR to the 5' RACE reads. The sample lists 260,000 or so distinct CDR3 sequences; approximately 8% were seen once. The sample also formed part of further work on yellow fever vaccine responses in identical twins. That work states: A vaccine T cell response that seemed partly convergent and partly personalized was reported in twins.

The chain uses TRBV7-9 and TRBJ2-7, with D maybe TRBD1 (5 bases). Sequencing input: CD8+ T cells sorted from blood. This clonotype was obtained from a woman younger than 35 in good health. The CDR3 DNA reads TGTGCCAGCAGCTTCCTCGACAGAGGTTACGAGCAGTACTTC. It specifies CASSFLDRGYEQYF.